This T cell receptor beta chain was recovered during a study of blood T cell repertoires in COVID-19 (dated by TCRdb to between 2020 and 2021). About the investigation overall: Samples covering the acute and convalescent phases of COVID-19 were provided by collaborators in the United States, Italy and Spain. The dataset comprised deeply sampled blood TCRbeta repertoires from subjects exposed to, actively infected with, or recovered from COVID-19. A de-identified subject ID, COVID-19 status, age in years and sex were almost always included in the sample metadata. A freely available public database, intended as a resource for researchers studying the immune response to SARS-CoV-2, is where the repertoires were released. The samples were drawn from two sources: the first 160 participants of the ongoing ImmuneRACE study, and 1,000 to 1,500 subjects contributed by 6 global collaborators. The prospective study material was composed of cDNA or gDNA derived from T cells, B-cell-depleted T cells, or PBMCs. Where HLA class I and class II types were available, the types were taken from metadata supplied by the sample provider, not from assay-based typing.

The collaborating institutions used their own protocols to collect whole blood in K2EDTA tubes. For TCRbeta analysis, collaborator samples were shipped as frozen whole blood, as isolated PBMCs, or as DNA extracted from either sample type. Points the paper makes about the study in general: How much clinical and demographic metadata was included differed by source and by participant, and the metadata was provided uncurated.

CDR1 and CDR2 (SQVTM, ANQGSEA) derive from the germline V gene. V loses 4 bases, J loses 0 bases, and the germline ends lie 10 bases apart. Inclusive of the bounding cysteine and phenylalanine, the CDR3 is 15 residues long. The kept DNA is CDR3 alone, 45 bases in frame from the first base. Of note for this clone: This receptor's antigen is unknown. Base qualities were left out, and no much larger clone turns up one base away.

TCRbeta CDR3 regions were amplified from genomic DNA by means of the immunoSEQ Assay, a bias-controlled multiplex PCR. Regarding the original processing steps: The number of nucleated cells in each sample was estimated by amplification of reference gene primers within the assay. To quantify the absolute abundance of each unique TCRbeta CDR3 rearrangement, sequence reads were collapsed and filtered. For each sample, productive Simpson clonality was calculated as the square root of Simpson's diversity index across productive rearrangements. Drawn from immuneACCESS, this table holds only the in-frame rearrangements with V and J called that TCRdb kept. Clones are partly lost; checked studies trace under half to an unresolved V gene and leave the rest unexplained. That table gives V, J and clone size, and the DNA gave D and trimming. The sample contains some 70,000 clones, over 70% of them found a single time. The leading ten clones occupy roughly 5% of the sample.

Sequencing used peripheral blood. The rearranged segments are TRBV29-1 and TRBJ2-6; the D segment cannot be called with confidence. The receptor's source is a man in his forties or fifties with active COVID-19. The CDR3 protein sequence reads: CSVARYASGANVLTF. DNA sequence: TGCAGCGTTGCTCGCTACGCCTCTGGGGCCAACGTCCTGACTTTC.